This T cell receptor beta chain was sequenced in a study of T cell responses to AZD1222 COVID-19 vaccine. The length of the CDR3 is 18 residues. Trimming pared 0 bases from V and 2 bases from J, leaving 14 bases between. CDR1 SGHTA and CDR2 FQGNSA come from the germline V gene. The data were produced by immunoSEQ multiplex PCR, yet TCRdb's version contains in-frame clones alone and is incomplete. Found here are around 100,000 clones, roughly 86% of them singletons; the top ten hold about 5%. The chain combines TRBV7-2 with TRBJ2-6; D possibly corresponds to TRBD1 (5 bases). The sample was peripheral blood, taken on day 0 of AZD1222 vaccination. This clonotype originated in an adult in good health. The CDR3 here is CASSLALGRVTGANVLTF. CDR3 coding DNA: TGTGCCAGCAGCTTAGCGCTTGGCAGGGTGACTGGGGCCAACGTCCTGACTTTC.